This passage covers 14 T cell receptor beta chains from one sample sequenced in a study of TIL therapy for anti-PD-1-resistant metastatic lung cancer. The libraries were made with immunoSEQ v3. The table came from immunoSEQ multiplex PCR; TCRdb's copy has only in-frame clones and leaves some out. The table has approximately 57,000 clones, about 81% seen once. Time point given: pre-treatment sample, taken before nivolumab and TIL therapy. The source material was blood, sampled at baseline. The receptors derive from a person between 25 and 80 years old with non-small cell lung cancer.

This sequence joins TRBV7-2 and TRBJ1-1; 8 nucleotides match TRBD1. The length of the CDR3 is 13 residues. From germline, CDR1 is SGHTA and CDR2 FQGNSA. Losses at the gene ends were 1 base for V and 10 bases for J; bases not matched to a gene: 5. The CDR3 nucleotides are TGTGCCAGCAGCTTAGGGACAGGGTATGCAGCTTTCTTT. Translated, it gives CASSLGTGYAAFF.

This clone was found once. The CDR3 DNA reads as TGTGCCAGCTCACCGGCAGATACGCAGTATTTT. Its protein product is CASSPADTQYF. The V and J genes are TRBV18 and TRBJ2-3; no firm D call. V lost 3 bases, J lost 4 bases, and 2 bases lay in between. This CDR3 comprises 11 residues. Germline V lookup: CDR1 KGHSH, CDR2 LQKENI.

The chain recombines TRBV5-1 with TRBJ2-1; 8 bases agree with TRBD1. The CDR3 totals 14 residues. V lost 7 bases and J lost 0; bases outside the gene matches: 3. Germline loops: CDR1 SGHRS, CDR2 YFSETQ. CDR3 in amino acids: CASGQGSSYNEQFF. In nucleotides, the CDR3 is TGCGCCAGCGGACAGGGAAGCTCCTACAATGAGCAGTTCTTC.

This chain uses TRBV27 with TRBJ2-3; a possible D gene is TRBD1 (6 bases). From germline, CDR1 is MNHEY and CDR2 SMNVEV (reference sequence). V lost 6 bases to trimming and J lost 4 bases, with 20 bases between them. The CDR3 length is 16 residues. The CDR3 sequence: CASRVLGSRGPDTQYF. CDR3 sequence (DNA): TGTGCCAGCAGAGTTCTGGGTTCCAGGGGTCCAGATACGCAGTATTTT.

The chain employs TRBV7-9 and TRBJ2-4; D is ambiguous. Germline V gives CDR1 SEHNR, CDR2 FQNEAQ (reference sequence). This CDR3 is 16 amino acids long. Trimming took off 6 bases at V and 3 bases at J, with 18 bases between the two ends. CDR3 sequence: CASSLGRVWGKNIQYF. The CDR3 region has the DNA TGTGCCAGCAGTCTGGGTCGAGTCTGGGGCAAAAACATTCAGTACTTC.

The chain uses TRBV4-3 and TRBJ1-2; D is uncertain. This CDR3 is built from 13 residues. V lost 0 bases and J lost 5, with 7 bases in between. Germline V gives CDR1 LGHNA, CDR2 YSLEER. For the CDR3, the DNA is TGCGCCAGCAGCCAAGATCTACAGTATGGCTACACCTTC. Its translation: CASSQDLQYGYTF.

This chain connects TRBV28 to TRBJ2-3, with 11 nucleotides matching TRBD2. The CDR3 totals 16 residues. V shed 2 bases and J 0 bases; nucleotides not matched to a gene: 1. The germline CDR1 and CDR2 sequences are MDHEN and SYDVKM. The CDR3 DNA reads as TGTGCCAGCAGTTTAGGGACTAGCGGTAGCACAGATACGCAGTATTTT. This translates into CASSLGTSGSTDTQYF.

The chain is built from TRBV4-1 and TRBJ2-7, with TRBD1 matching over 7 bases. The CDR3 covers 15 residues. V lost 0 bases, J lost 2 bases, and 4 bases stayed unmatched. The V gene's germline CDR1 is MGHRA and CDR2 YSYEKL. DNA of the CDR3: TGCGCCAGCAGCCAAGAAGGGCAGGGGGCCTACGAGCAGTACTTC. Its protein product is CASSQEGQGAYEQYF.

The genes are TRBV18 and TRBJ2-1; possibly TRBD1 for D (6 bases). This CDR3 comprises 13 residues. Germline V lookup: CDR1 KGHSH, CDR2 LQKENI. V shed 10 bases and J shed 9 bases, with 19 bases lying between them. This chain's CDR3 is CATTAQGRGEQFF. In DNA form, the CDR3 reads TGTGCCACAACGGCACAGGGAAGGGGTGAGCAGTTCTTC.

Here the CDR3 reads CASRLGQGRNQPQHF. In nucleotides, the CDR3 is TGTGCCAGCAGGCTGGGACAGGGCCGCAATCAGCCCCAGCATTTT. The chain links TRBV6-5 to TRBJ1-5, with 9 positions matching TRBD1. Trimming took 6 bases from V and 2 from J; bases not matched to a gene: 5. The CDR3 has 15 residues. The V gene's germline CDR1 is MNHEY and CDR2 SVGAGI.

CDR3 bases: TGTGCCAGCAGCATACCGGACGGAAGGGGGGAGAATGAGCAGTTCTTC. Protein sequence: CASSIPDGRGENEQFF. The chain combines TRBV5-4 with TRBJ2-1, with D perhaps TRBD1 or TRBD2 (6 bases each). CDR3 length: 16 amino acids. Germline V gene lookup returns CDR1 SGHNT and CDR2 YYREEE (reference sequence). V was shortened by 4 bases and J by 7 bases, with 21 bases between the two germline ends.

The CDR3 DNA reads TGTGCCAGCAAACGTAGGGGCCGGGACAGGGTAGAAGAGACCCAGTACTTC. As protein: CASKRRGRDRVEETQYF. The chain links TRBV2 to TRBJ2-5; the match to TRBD1 covers 9 bases. Germline V gene data show CDR1 as SNHLY and CDR2 as FYNNEI. The junction had 15 bases not matched to a gene; V was cut back by 7 bases and J by 3 bases. This CDR3 comprises 17 residues.

V gene TRBV5-1 combines with J gene TRBJ1-5; 8 bases map to TRBD1. Germline CDR1 reads SGHRS; CDR2 reads YFSETQ. V shed 4 bases and J 7 bases; nucleotides not matched to a gene: 10. This CDR3 region has 15 residues. CDR3 coding DNA: TGCGCCAGCAGCCCGTTGACAGGGGATCACCAGCCCCAGCATTTT. Protein product: CASSPLTGDHQPQHF.

The chain carries TRBV3-1 (or the pseudogene TRBV3-2) and TRBJ1-2; 9 positions match TRBD1. This CDR3 is built from 16 residues. J was trimmed by 6 bases and V by 1 base; bases with no gene match: 9. Germline V lookup: CDR1 LGHDT, CDR2 YNNKEL (reference sequence). In DNA form, the CDR3 reads TGTGCCAGCAGCCAAGGAGGGGGACAGGGCTTAGATGGCTACACCTTC. Encoded protein: CASSQGGGQGLDGYTF.